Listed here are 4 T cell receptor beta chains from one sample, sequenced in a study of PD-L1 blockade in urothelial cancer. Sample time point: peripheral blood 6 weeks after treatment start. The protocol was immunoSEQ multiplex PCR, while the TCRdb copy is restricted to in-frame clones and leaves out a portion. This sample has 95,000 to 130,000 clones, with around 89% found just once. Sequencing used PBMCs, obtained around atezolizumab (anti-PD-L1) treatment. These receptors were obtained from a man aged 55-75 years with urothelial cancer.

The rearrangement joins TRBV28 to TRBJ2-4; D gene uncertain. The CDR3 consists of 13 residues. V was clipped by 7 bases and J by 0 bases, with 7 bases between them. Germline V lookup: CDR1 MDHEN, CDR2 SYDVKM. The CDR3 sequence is CASNQLAKNIQYF. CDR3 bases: TGTGCCAGCAACCAACTAGCCAAAAACATTCAGTACTTC.

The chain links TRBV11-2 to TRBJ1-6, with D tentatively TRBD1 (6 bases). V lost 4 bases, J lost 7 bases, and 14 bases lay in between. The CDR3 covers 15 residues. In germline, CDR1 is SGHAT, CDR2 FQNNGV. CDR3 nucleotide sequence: TGTGCCAGCAGCTCGACGGGGGGGCTAAATTCACCCCTCCACTTT. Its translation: CASSSTGGLNSPLHF.

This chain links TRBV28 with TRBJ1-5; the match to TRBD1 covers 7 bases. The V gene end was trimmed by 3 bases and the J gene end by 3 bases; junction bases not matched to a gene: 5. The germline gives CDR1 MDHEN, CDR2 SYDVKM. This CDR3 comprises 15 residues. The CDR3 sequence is CASSFLDRVNQPQHF. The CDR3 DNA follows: TGTGCCAGCAGTTTCCTTGACAGGGTCAATCAGCCCCAGCATTTT. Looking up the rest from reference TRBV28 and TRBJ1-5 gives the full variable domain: DVKVTQSSRYLVKRTGEKVFLECVQDMDHENMFWYRQDPGLGLRLIYFSYDVKMKEKGDIPEGYSVSREKKERFSLILESASTNQTSMYLCASSFLDRVNQPQHFGDGTRLSIL.

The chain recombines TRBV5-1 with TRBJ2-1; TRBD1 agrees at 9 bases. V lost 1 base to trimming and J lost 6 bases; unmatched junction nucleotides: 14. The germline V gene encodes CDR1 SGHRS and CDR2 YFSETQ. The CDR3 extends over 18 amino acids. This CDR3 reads CASSLTGGRTPLGNEQFF. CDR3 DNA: TGCGCCAGCAGCTTGACAGGGGGCCGTACCCCGTTAGGCAATGAGCAGTTCTTC. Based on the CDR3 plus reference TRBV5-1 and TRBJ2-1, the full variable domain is KAGVTQTPRYLIKTRGQQVTLSCSPISGHRSVSWYQQTPGQGLQFLFEYFSETQRNKGNFPGRFSGRQFSNSRSEMNVSTLELGDSALYLCASSLTGGRTPLGNEQFFGPGTRLTVL.